Listed here are 19 T cell receptor beta chains from one sample, sequenced in a study of blood T cell repertoires in COVID-19. Using immunoSEQ multiplex PCR, the repertoire was profiled, and TCRdb retains in-frame clones only, with some absent. Among over 250,000 clones listed, 89% were seen once. Material for sequencing was peripheral blood. These receptors originate from a woman aged 55-70 years with acute or convalescent COVID-19.

The rearrangement links TRBV7-8 to TRBJ1-5; D might be TRBD1 (5 bases). The V gene lost 2 bases and the J gene lost 1 base, with 24 bases spanning the gap. Germline CDR1 reads SGHVS; CDR2 reads FQNEAQ. This CDR3 spans 20 amino acids. The CDR3 spells CASSLRGVVGWNMSNQPQHF. The CDR3, as DNA: TGTGCCAGCAGCTTACGGGGGGTCGTAGGGTGGAATATGAGCAATCAGCCCCAGCATTTT.

The genes are TRBV5-5 and TRBJ2-7, with D possibly matching TRBD1 (5 bases). CDR3 length: 14 amino acids. Germline V gene data show CDR1 as SGHKS and CDR2 as YYEKEE (reference sequence). Between the trimmed V and J ends, which lost 0 bases and 1 base, there was a span of 8 bases. The CDR3 region has the DNA TGTGCCAGCAGCTTGGAGGGGAAGTCCTACGAGCAGTACTTC. Encoded protein: CASSLEGKSYEQYF.

This rearrangement joins TRBV5-1 to TRBJ1-2, with D perhaps TRBD1 (6 bases). V lost 4 bases, J lost 5 bases, and 18 bases lay in between. Germline V gene data show CDR1 as SGHRS and CDR2 as YFSETQ. This CDR3 spans 15 amino acids. The CDR3 DNA is TGCGCCAGCAGCCCCCGGGACACCCGAACTTATGGCTACACCTTC. Translated, it gives CASSPRDTRTYGYTF.

Regarding this clone: Other DNA sequences in this specimen translate into the identical CDR3. The chain recombines TRBV30 with TRBJ1-3, with 7 nucleotides matching TRBD1. V lost 1 base, J lost 3 bases, and 6 bases stayed unmatched. Germline V gene data show CDR1 as GTSNPN and CDR2 as SVGIG (reference sequence). The CDR3 is 15 residues long. CDR3 protein: CAWSEKGAYGNTIYF. CDR3 nucleotide sequence: TGTGCCTGGAGTGAAAAGGGGGCTTATGGAAACACCATATATTTT.

The chain is built from TRBV21-1 and TRBJ1-5; the D segment call TRBD1 is taken from the table without a DNA check. TRBV21-1 is classified as a pseudogene. The CDR3 spans 17 residues. CDR3 nucleotide sequence: TGTGCCAGCAGCCCACAGGGAAGTGGATATAGCAATCAGCCCCAGCATTTT. Protein product: CASSPQGSGYSNQPQHF.

J is TRBJ1-3 and V is TRBV19, with 9 bases aligning to TRBD1. CDR3 length: 15 amino acids. CDR1 LNHDA and CDR2 SQIVND come from the germline V gene (reference sequence). Unmatched junction bases numbered 4, after V lost 6 bases and J lost 1 base. The CDR3: CASRQGAGSGNTIYF. CDR3 nucleotide sequence: TGTGCCAGTAGACAGGGGGCCGGATCTGGAAACACCATATATTTT.

The gene calls are TRBV14 and TRBJ1-4; 7 positions match TRBD1. CDR3 length: 18 amino acids. Germline-derived CDR1 and CDR2 are SGHDN and FVKESK. The ends lost 4 bases at V and 0 bases at J; junction bases unmatched: 11. The CDR3 coding sequence is TGTGCCAGCAGCCGATACAGGGGCGGGTCTGCAACTAATGAAAAACTGTTTTTT. Its protein product is CASSRYRGGSATNEKLFF.

This sequence joins TRBV6-2 or TRBV6-3 and TRBJ1-5; perhaps TRBD1 as D (6 bases). The V end was cut by 6 bases, the J end by 3 bases, with 12 bases between. Germline V gene lookup returns CDR1 MNHEY and CDR2 SVGEGT. The CDR3 is 14 residues long. The CDR3 protein is CASSSGQINQPQHF. The CDR3 coding sequence is TGTGCCAGCAGCTCTGGACAGATCAATCAGCCCCAGCATTTT.

The rearrangement links TRBV11-1 to TRBJ1-3; D ambiguous. The CDR3 is 15 amino acids. The germline CDR1 and CDR2 sequences are SGHAT and FQDESV (reference sequence). Trimming shortened V by 5 bases and J by 0 bases, and 11 bases separated the two germline ends. CDR3 region: CASSTRRSSGNTIYF. CDR3 DNA: TGTGCCAGCAGCACCCGACGGAGCTCTGGAAACACCATATATTTT.

This clone occurred once. This chain joins TRBV5-1 and TRBJ2-5; unclear D gene. CDR1 SGHRS and CDR2 YFSETQ come from the germline V gene. CDR3 length: 14 residues. Trimming removed 4 bases from V and 4 bases from J, with 14 bases in between. CDR3 nucleotide sequence: TGCGCCAGCAGCCTCGTCTCGACTTCAGAGACCCAGTACTTC. The encoded protein is CASSLVSTSETQYF.

Regarding this clone: Other DNA sequences within the sample encode an identical CDR3. The chain recombines TRBV29-1 with TRBJ1-2, with D possibly TRBD1 on 5 matching bases. Trimming pared 6 bases from V and 1 base from J, leaving 9 bases between. This CDR3 has 12 residues. Germline V gives CDR1 SQVTM, CDR2 ANQGSEA. Here the CDR3 reads CSVPGGNYGYTF. In nucleotides, the CDR3 is TGCAGCGTCCCCGGGGGTAACTATGGCTACACCTTC. Full variable domain (outside the CDR3, taken from reference TRBV29-1 and TRBJ1-2): SAVISQKPSRDICQRGTSLTIQCQVDSQVTMMFWYRQQPGQSLTLIATANQGSEATYESGFVIDKFPISRPNLTFSTLTVSNMSPEDSSIYLCSVPGGNYGYTFGSGTRLTVV.

This sequence joins TRBV18 and TRBJ1-5; D is ambiguous. Trimming cost V 0 bases and J 0 bases, with 9 bases left between them. The CDR3 totals 16 residues. Germline-derived CDR1 and CDR2 are KGHSH and LQKENI. DNA for the CDR3: TGTGCCAGCTCACCACCGGCAGGCAATAGCAATCAGCCCCAGCATTTT. This sequence encodes CASSPPAGNSNQPQHF.

The chain combines TRBV27 with TRBJ2-7; possible D gene TRBD2, 5 bases. This CDR3 has 14 amino acids. Trimming stripped 3 bases from V and 1 base from J, with 10 bases between. The germline gives CDR1 MNHEY, CDR2 SMNVEV (reference sequence). CDR3 sequence reads: CASSFTRESYEQYF. The CDR3 region has the DNA TGTGCCAGCAGTTTTACTAGAGAGTCCTACGAGCAGTACTTC.

This clone was seen more than once but under ten times. Germline is not matched at one junction end, which may reflect a read error. The chain recombines TRBV19 with TRBJ2-7, with D perhaps matching TRBD2 (6 bases). Germline-derived CDR1 and CDR2 are LNHDA and SQIVND (reference sequence). This CDR3 contains 12 residues. CDR3 nucleotides: TGTGCCAGTAGTTCCGGGCCCGGGAGTCCGCACTTC. Its protein product is CASSSGPGSPHF.

This clone was picked up a small number of times. The chain has TRBV5-5 and TRBJ2-5; 7 bases agree with TRBD1. The trim removed 1 base at V and 4 bases at J, leaving 1 base unmatched. CDR3 length: 13 amino acids. Per the germline V gene, CDR1 is SGHKS and CDR2 is YYEKEE (reference sequence). The chain's CDR3 is CASSLQGVETQYF. Written as DNA, the CDR3 is TGTGCCAGCAGCTTGCAGGGGGTAGAGACCCAGTACTTC.

This chain uses TRBV27 with TRBJ2-7, with D tentatively TRBD1 (6 bases). CDR1 is MNHEY and CDR2 is SMNVEV in the germline V gene (reference sequence). The V gene lost 7 bases and the J gene lost 3 bases, with 25 bases spanning the gap. The CDR3 runs 17 residues. The CDR3 region is CASTQPPPGQLNYEQYF. The CDR3 DNA follows: TGTGCCAGCACCCAACCCCCCCCGGGACAACTAAACTACGAGCAGTACTTC.

On this clone itself: Other DNA sequences from this sample encode an identical CDR3 as well. The V gene is TRBV12-3 or TRBV12-4, the J gene TRBJ1-5, with D tentatively TRBD1 (5 bases). Trimming pared 5 bases from V and 6 bases from J, leaving 8 bases between. The CDR3 totals 12 residues. CDR3 in DNA: TGTGCCAGCAGTCGGGGGGGTCAGCCCCAGCATTTT. Its protein product is CASSRGGQPQHF.

The J gene is TRBJ2-7, the V gene TRBV29-1; 10 bases are a match to TRBD2. V was pared by 5 bases and J by 7 bases, with 8 bases of the junction left unmatched. This CDR3 contains 13 residues. Germline V lookup: CDR1 SQVTM, CDR2 ANQGSEA. CDR3: CSVWLAGVREQYF. The CDR3 nucleotides read TGCAGCGTTTGGCTAGCGGGAGTACGGGAGCAGTACTTC.

This clone was found a few times. The chain combines TRBV4-3 with TRBJ2-1, with D unclear. Germline assignment: CDR1 LGHNA and CDR2 YSLEER. The CDR3 runs 15 residues. The V end lost 1 base, the J end lost 7 bases, and 14 bases lay between the germline ends. CDR3 region: CASSQVYGPENEQFF. The DNA for the CDR3 is TGCGCCAGCAGCCAAGTCTATGGTCCGGAGAATGAGCAGTTCTTC.